This paragraph covers one T cell receptor (beta chain) sequence. The sample belongs to a study of memory CD8 T cells in hepatitis C reinfection. Turning to the study itself: Reinfection meant HCV RNA positivity after two negatives ≥60 days apart.

CDR1 SGHAT and CDR2 FQNNGV come from the germline V gene. V shed 3 bases and J shed 0 bases, with 12 bases lying between them. The CDR3 runs to 15 residues. Measured with immunoSEQ multiplex PCR; TCRdb has only the in-frame clones, and not every one. The table shows about 47,000 clones, with approximately 88% occurring only once. Time point described: peak reinfection, 3 to 8 weeks after reinfection detection. No in vitro expansion preceded TCR sequencing of the sorted cells. People who inject drugs from Montreal's HEPCO study were the donors. Total naive CD8 T cells were sorted as viable CD3+ CD8+ CD45RO- cells from a couple of donors.

The chain uses TRBV11-2 and TRBJ2-7; no reliable D call. This TCR came from a man aged 18 to 30 with hepatitis C virus infection. The sequencing sample was made of naive CD8+ T cells sorted from blood. The CDR3 protein is CASSFFRGASYEQYF. The DNA for the CDR3 is TGTGCCAGCAGCTTCTTTCGCGGAGCCTCCTACGAGCAGTACTTC.